The clone carrying this T cell receptor beta chain was seen a few times. This sample stems from a study of CD8+ T cells in alopecia areata. Whole-study context: At a dose of 5 to 10 mg twice daily, oral tofacitinib was given to treated patients.

The CDR3 covers 12 residues. Once RNA had been extracted, it was reverse transcribed into cDNA to act as the sequencing template. Profiling relied on immunoSEQ multiplex PCR, and the TCRdb table lists in-frame clones only, not all of them. Of 110,000 to 150,000 clones detected, roughly 53% appear once; the ten largest clones hold around 6%. Alopecia areata patients provided lesional scalp punch biopsies and peripheral blood. PBMCs provided sorted CD4+ and CD8+ T cells. The genes are TRBV21-1 and TRBJ2-1; the DNA was not used to check the table's D call, TRBD1. TRBV21-1 is recorded as a pseudogene. Material: CD4+ T cells sorted from blood, obtained at week 0. The sequence was collected from a human donor with alopecia areata. Written as DNA, the CDR3 is TGTGCCAGCTCCGACAGGTACAATGAGCAGTTCTTC. Its translation: CASSDRYNEQFF.